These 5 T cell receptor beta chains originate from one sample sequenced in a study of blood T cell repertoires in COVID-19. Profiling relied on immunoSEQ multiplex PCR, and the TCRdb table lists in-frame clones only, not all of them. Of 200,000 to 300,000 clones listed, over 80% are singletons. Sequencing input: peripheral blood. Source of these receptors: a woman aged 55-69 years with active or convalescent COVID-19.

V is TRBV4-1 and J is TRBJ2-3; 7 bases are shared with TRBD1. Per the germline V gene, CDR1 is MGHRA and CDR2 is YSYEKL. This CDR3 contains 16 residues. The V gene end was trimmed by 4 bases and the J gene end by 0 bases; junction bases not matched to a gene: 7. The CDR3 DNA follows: TGCGCCAGCAGCCCTACGACAGGGATTAGCACAGATACGCAGTATTTT. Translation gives CASSPTTGISTDTQYF.

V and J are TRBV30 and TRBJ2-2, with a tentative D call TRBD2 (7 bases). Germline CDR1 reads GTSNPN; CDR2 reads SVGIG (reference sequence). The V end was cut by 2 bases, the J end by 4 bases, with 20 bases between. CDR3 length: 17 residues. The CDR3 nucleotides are TGTGCCTGGAGTCATGGCGGGGGCCCCTCACCCACCGGGGAGCTGTTTTTT. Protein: CAWSHGGGPSPTGELFF. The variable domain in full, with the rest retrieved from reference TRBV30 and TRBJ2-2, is SQTIHQWPATLVQPVGSPLSLECTVEGTSNPNLYWYRQAAGRGLQLLFYSVGIGQISSEVPQNLSASRPQDRQFILSSKKLLLSDSGFYLCAWSHGGGPSPTGELFFGEGSRLTVL.

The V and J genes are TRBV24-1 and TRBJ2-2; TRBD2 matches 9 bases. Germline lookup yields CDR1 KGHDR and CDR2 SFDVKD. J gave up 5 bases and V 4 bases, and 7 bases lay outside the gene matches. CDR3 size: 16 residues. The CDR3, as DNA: TGTGCCACCAGTGACCCGGGACTAGCCCCTACCGGGGAGCTGTTTTTT. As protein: CATSDPGLAPTGELFF.

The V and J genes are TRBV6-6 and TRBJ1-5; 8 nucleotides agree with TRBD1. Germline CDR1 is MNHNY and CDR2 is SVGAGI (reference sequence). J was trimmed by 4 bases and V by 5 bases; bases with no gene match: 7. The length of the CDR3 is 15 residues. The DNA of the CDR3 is TGTGCCAGCAGTAGATACCAGGGGGCGAATCAGCCCCAGCATTTT. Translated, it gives CASSRYQGANQPQHF.

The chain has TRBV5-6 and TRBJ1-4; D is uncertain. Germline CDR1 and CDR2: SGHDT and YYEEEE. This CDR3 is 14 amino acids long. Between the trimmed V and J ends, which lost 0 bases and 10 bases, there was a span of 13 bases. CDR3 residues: CASSLAQAVGKLFF. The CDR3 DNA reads TGTGCCAGCAGCTTGGCTCAGGCAGTGGGAAAACTGTTTTTT.